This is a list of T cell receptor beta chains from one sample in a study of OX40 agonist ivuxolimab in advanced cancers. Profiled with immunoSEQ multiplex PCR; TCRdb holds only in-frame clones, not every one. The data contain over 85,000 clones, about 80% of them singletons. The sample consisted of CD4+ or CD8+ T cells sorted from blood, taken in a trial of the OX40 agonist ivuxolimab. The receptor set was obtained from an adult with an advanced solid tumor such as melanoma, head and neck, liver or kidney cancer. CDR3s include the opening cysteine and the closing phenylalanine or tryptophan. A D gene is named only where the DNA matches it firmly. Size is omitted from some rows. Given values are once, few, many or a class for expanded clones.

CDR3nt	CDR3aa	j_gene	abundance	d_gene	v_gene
TGTGCCAGCAGCCTCCAGGGGTCTGGGGAGCAGTTCTTC	CASSLQGSGEQFF	TRBJ2-1	many	NA	TRBV7-2
TGTGCCAGCAGCCCCCCCGGACGGGCGCTTGAGGGAAAACTGTTTTTT	CASSPPGRALEGKLFF	TRBJ1-4	NA	NA	TRBV7-9
TGTGCCACCAGCAGGGGACTAGCAGCCTATTACGAGCAGTACTTC	CATSRGLAAYYEQYF	TRBJ2-7	NA	TRBD2	TRBV15
TGTGCCAGCAGCGAAACACAGGGATCCCATTCCTCTGGGGCCAACGTCCTGACTTTC	CASSETQGSHSSGANVLTF	TRBJ2-6	once	NA	TRBV7-6
TGTGCCTGGGACATCGGGGGCAGACGTAATTCACCCCTCCACTTT	CAWDIGGRRNSPLHF	TRBJ1-6	NA	NA	TRBV30
TGTGCCAGCAGCCAAGGGAATTGGGACAGGGACCTCTTGGGCTACACCTTC	CASSQGNWDRDLLGYTF	TRBJ1-2	few	TRBD1	TRBV4-2
TGCGCCAGCAGCCCCCGCGCACAGGGGGGAAACACCATATATTTT	CASSPRAQGGNTIYF	TRBJ1-3	NA	TRBD1	TRBV5-1
TGTGCCTGGAGTGTCACAGGGGTGTCTGGAAACACCATATATTTT	CAWSVTGVSGNTIYF	TRBJ1-3	NA	TRBD1	TRBV30
TGCGCCAGCAGTTCTCCGTGGGGGGCTGCACAGTACTTC	CASSSPWGAAQYF	TRBJ2-7	NA	NA	TRBV27
TGTGCCAGCAGCTTAGGGGACCCCCGGGACCCTTACACCTTC	CASSLGDPRDPYTF	TRBJ1-2	NA	NA	TRBV7-9
TGTGCCAGCAGTGACAGGGCCGGACCTAATGAAAAACTGTTTTTT	CASSDRAGPNEKLFF	TRBJ1-4	NA	NA	TRBV6-1
TGTGCCAGCAGTTATATGTATGAGCAGTTCTTC	CASSYMYEQFF	TRBJ2-1	NA	NA	TRBV6-5
TGCGCCAGCAGCTTGGGCAGGGATCGAGCAGGAAATGAGCAGTTCTTC	CASSLGRDRAGNEQFF	TRBJ2-1	NA	NA	TRBV5-1
TGTGCCAGCAGCCAAGGTCGCAGGGGTGGCTATCAAGAGACCCAGTACTTC	CASSQGRRGGYQETQYF	TRBJ2-5	NA	NA	TRBV14
TGTGCCACCAGCAGAGGTGGGGATAACTACGAGCAGTACTTC	CATSRGGDNYEQYF	TRBJ2-7	once	NA	TRBV15
TGTGCCAGCAGCACCTGGGCCGAAGATACGCAGTATTTT	CASSTWAEDTQYF	TRBJ2-3	NA	NA	TRBV11-2
TGCGCCAGCAGCTTAGGGTGGAACACCTACGAGCAGTACTTC	CASSLGWNTYEQYF	TRBJ2-7	NA	NA	TRBV5-1
TGTGCCAGTAGTACCCGACTAGGCTTGGAGACCCAGTACTTC	CASSTRLGLETQYF	TRBJ2-5	NA	NA	TRBV19
TGTGCCAGCAGCTTCTCAGATTTTGGAAACACCATATATTTT	CASSFSDFGNTIYF	TRBJ1-3	NA	NA	TRBV7-2
TGTGCCAGCAGCTTTCAAGCGGAAGGGGGCTACACCTTC	CASSFQAEGGYTF	TRBJ1-2	NA	NA	TRBV7-9
TGTGCCAGCAGCTTAGGTCGAAACACCGGGGAGCTGTTTTTT	CASSLGRNTGELFF	TRBJ2-2	NA	NA	TRBV11-2
TGTGCCAGCAGCTCCTTATCCACAGGGACCCCTGGAGCGTTCTTC	CASSSLSTGTPGAFF	TRBJ2-1	once	NA	TRBV7-9
TGTGCCAGAAGCTTGGAACAGGTCGGCACTGAAGCTTTCTTT	CARSLEQVGTEAFF	TRBJ1-1	NA	NA	TRBV5-4
TGTGCCAGCAGCGTTGGAGGGTTCAGGAACACCGGGGAGCTGTTTTTT	CASSVGGFRNTGELFF	TRBJ2-2	NA	NA	TRBV9
TGTGCCAGCAGCATGGGACAGTCCTCCTACGAGCAGTACTTC	CASSMGQSSYEQYF	TRBJ2-7	NA	TRBD1	TRBV13
TGTGCCAGCAGCTTGGTACGTGGTCAGTTCAATGAGCAGTTCTTC	CASSLVRGQFNEQFF	TRBJ2-1	NA	NA	TRBV5-5
TGTGCCGGCGGCGGGCAGGGCACTGAAAAACTGTTTTTT	CAGGGQGTEKLFF	TRBJ1-4	NA	NA	TRBV30
TGTGCCAGCAGCCCGAGTTCCTCCTACAATGAGCAGTTCTTC	CASSPSSSYNEQFF	TRBJ2-1	NA	NA	TRBV7-9
TGTGCCAGCAGCGTAGTGGCAGTTATTAGCTCCTACAATGAGCAGTTCTTC	CASSVVAVISSYNEQFF	TRBJ2-1	NA	NA	TRBV9
TGTGCCAGTAGTATAGGAGGATTAGCCAAAAACATTCAGTACTTC	CASSIGGLAKNIQYF	TRBJ2-4	few	NA	TRBV19
TGTGCCAGCAGCTTAAGAATTCAGGGGGCCGGAGGGGCCAACGTCCTGACTTTC	CASSLRIQGAGGANVLTF	TRBJ2-6	NA	TRBD1	TRBV7-2
TGCGCCAGCCGACCCGGGACTAGCGGGGGGGACAGGACTATAGAGACCCAGTACTTC	CASRPGTSGGDRTIETQYF	TRBJ2-5	NA	TRBD2	TRBV10-1
TGTGCCAGCAGCCGACAGGGTAATACCTACGAGCAGTACTTC	CASSRQGNTYEQYF	TRBJ2-7	NA	TRBD1	TRBV4-2
TGTGCCAGCAGCTCGACAATCCGAGAAAAACTGTTTTTT	CASSSTIREKLFF	TRBJ1-4	NA	NA	TRBV7-2
TGTGCCAGCAGCTTAGAGGTGCTCTCCTACGAGCAGTACTTC	CASSLEVLSYEQYF	TRBJ2-7	NA	NA	TRBV7-2
TGTGCCAGCTCCCATCAGGGACGGTTAAATTCACCCCTCCACTTT	CASSHQGRLNSPLHF	TRBJ1-6	few	NA	TRBV18
TGTGCCAGCAGCCCGGTTGGAGAGCAGTTCTTC	CASSPVGEQFF	TRBJ2-1	once	NA	TRBV7-3
TGTGCCAGCAGCTTAGCGAGGCAATACGAGCAGTACTTC	CASSLARQYEQYF	TRBJ2-7	NA	NA	TRBV7-8
TGTGCCAGCAGCCCCCGTCCAGGAGGCAGGGCAGATACGCAGTATTTT	CASSPRPGGRADTQYF	TRBJ2-3	NA	NA	TRBV9
TGTGCCAGCCGAGAGAAGCTAGCGGGGGTGACTTCCGGGAATGAGCAGTTCTTC	CASREKLAGVTSGNEQFF	TRBJ2-1	NA	TRBD2	TRBV19
TGTGCCAGCAGTTTGTCCCCTGCCGACGGGGAGCTGTTTTTT	CASSLSPADGELFF	TRBJ2-2	NA	NA	TRBV27
TGTGCCAGCAGTCCGGACAGGGAACTTAGGTCACCCCTCCACTTT	CASSPDRELRSPLHF	TRBJ1-6	NA	TRBD1	TRBV28
TGTGCCAGCAACAGACCTATGACTGAAGCTTTCTTT	CASNRPMTEAFF	TRBJ1-1	NA	NA	TRBV6-5